Described below is a single T cell receptor (beta chain) sequence and its context. The data belong to a study of blood T cell repertoires in COVID-19. Study as a whole: PBMCs, B-cell-depleted T cells, or T cells were the source of the cDNA or gDNA that made up the material.

Data came from immunoSEQ multiplex PCR; TCRdb stores just in-frame clones and leaves some out. The sample records roughly 200,000 clones, approximately 88% being singletons. Germline loops: CDR1 MNHEY, CDR2 SVGAGI. Trimming removed 6 bases from V and 4 bases from J, with 7 bases in between. CDR3 length: 13 amino acids. The clonotype comes from a woman in her thirties with acute or convalescent COVID-19. The chain couples TRBV6-5 to TRBJ2-6, with D unresolved. Source material: peripheral blood. As DNA, the CDR3 is TGTGCCAGCAGCGGTTACGGGGCCAACGTCCTGACTTTC. This gives the protein CASSGYGANVLTF.